A single sample gave rise to the 16 T cell receptor beta chains below, sequenced in a study of a mutant IDH1 vaccine in newly diagnosed glioma. TCRdb's table, derived via immunoSEQ multiplex PCR, lists solely in-frame clones and lacks some. The data contain around 54,000 clones, about four fifths of them singletons. Time point described: week 47, end of study. Doses comprised 300 ug of mutant IDH1 20-mer peptide each, plus topical imiquimod. Their cognate antigens are unknown. Specimen: PBMCs, collected from a glioma patient whose treatment included an IDH1 peptide vaccine. The source is a woman in her forties or fifties with glioma.

The chain combines TRBV9 with TRBJ1-2; D is unclear. The germline V and J ends were trimmed by 1 base and 0 bases, with 10 bases remaining between them. The CDR3 consists of 15 residues. Germline V gene data show CDR1 as SGDLS and CDR2 as YYNGEE. The CDR3 region is CASSVTPDPNYGYTF. Here the CDR3 DNA reads TGTGCCAGCAGCGTAACACCAGACCCTAACTATGGCTACACCTTC.

This clone has a single count. This rearrangement joins TRBV9 to TRBJ1-2; D not certain. This CDR3 has 14 residues. V was cut by 1 base and J by 8 bases, with 15 bases left in between. Germline loops: CDR1 SGDLS, CDR2 YYNGEE. In DNA, the CDR3 is TGTGCCAGCAGCGTAAGGGATCGAAGAGGGGGCTACACCTTC. Its protein product is CASSVRDRRGGYTF.

This chain joins TRBV28 and TRBJ2-2; D may be TRBD2 (7 bases). Looked up from germline, CDR1 is MDHEN and CDR2 is SYDVKM. Trimming took off 5 bases at V and 4 bases at J, with 20 bases between the two ends. The CDR3 has 17 residues. The CDR3 DNA reads as TGTGCCAGCAGTGGTATGAGGGCGGGGGCATCCACCGGGGAGCTGTTTTTT. Translation gives CASSGMRAGASTGELFF.

The V and J genes are TRBV18 and TRBJ2-3, with a possible D match to TRBD2 (6 bases). The germline gives CDR1 KGHSH, CDR2 LQKENI. Trimming cost V 6 bases and J 0 bases, with 13 bases left between them. This CDR3 contains 15 residues. CDR3 DNA: TGTGCCAGCTCTGAGTTGGGGGGAAGCACAGATACGCAGTATTTT. Translated: CASSELGGSTDTQYF.

J is TRBJ2-7 and V is TRBV5-1, with unresolved D. The CDR3 has 13 residues. From germline, CDR1 is SGHRS and CDR2 YFSETQ. The germline V and J ends were trimmed by 2 bases and 4 bases, with 10 bases remaining between them. The CDR3 DNA reads TGCGCCAGCAGCTTCGAAGACCGATACGAGCAGTACTTC. Amino acids: CASSFEDRYEQYF.

This chain connects TRBV7-3 to TRBJ2-5; 11 nucleotides align to TRBD2. This CDR3 comprises 16 residues. From germline, CDR1 is SGHTA and CDR2 FQGTGA. The V and J ends lost 3 bases and 9 bases, in that order; junction bases with no gene match: 12. CDR3 loop: CASSFGLAGGGDAQYF. CDR3 DNA: TGTGCCAGCAGCTTTGGCCTAGCGGGGGGCGGAGACGCCCAGTACTTC. Drawing the rest from reference TRBV7-3 and TRBJ2-5, the complete variable domain is GAGVSQTPSNKVTEKGKYVELRCDPISGHTALYWYRQSLGQGPEFLIYFQGTGAADDSGLPNDRFFAVRPEGSVSTLKIQRTERGDSAVYLCASSFGLAGGGDAQYFGPGTRLLVL.

This clone was observed once. This chain links TRBV5-6 with TRBJ2-7; 7 bases are a match to TRBD2. The CDR3 consists of 16 residues. V lost 4 bases to trimming and J lost 5 bases; unmatched junction nucleotides: 15. CDR1 and CDR2 from the germline V gene are SGHDT and YYEEEE. This CDR3 is CASSATGTKKQHEQYF. CDR3 sequence (DNA): TGTGCCAGCAGCGCGACCGGGACTAAGAAGCAGCACGAGCAGTACTTC.

CDR3 amino acids: CASLYRGKETQYF. In DNA, the CDR3 is TGTGCCAGTCTCTACAGGGGAAAAGAGACCCAGTACTTC. The chain links TRBV2 to TRBJ2-5; 7 positions match TRBD1. V shed 9 bases and J 3 bases; nucleotides not matched to a gene: 7. Germline V gene data show CDR1 as SNHLY and CDR2 as FYNNEI. CDR3 length: 13 amino acids.

The DNA for the CDR3 is TGTGCCAGCAGTCCCTGGGGGGGGACTGAAGCTTTCTTT. Amino acid sequence: CASSPWGGTEAFF. The genes are TRBV27 and TRBJ1-1; possible D gene TRBD1, 5 bases. The ends were cut back, 5 bases at V and 5 bases at J, with 12 bases in the middle. In germline, CDR1 is MNHEY, CDR2 SMNVEV (reference sequence). The CDR3 is made up of 13 amino acids.

The chain combines TRBV7-6 with TRBJ1-1, with a possible D match to TRBD1 (5 bases). This CDR3 is built from 14 residues. The V end lost 5 bases, the J end lost 5 bases, and 15 bases lay between the germline ends. The germline V gene has CDR1 SGHVS and CDR2 FNYEAQ. CDR3 bases: TGTGCCAGCAGCCCAAGAGGGGCAGTTACTGAAGCTTTCTTT. This gives the protein CASSPRGAVTEAFF.

The genes are TRBV7-9 and TRBJ2-1; D call uncertain. The CDR3 sequence is 13 residues long. CDR1 and CDR2 (germline): SEHNR, FQNEAQ (reference sequence). V was clipped by 2 bases and J by 8 bases, with 10 bases between them. CDR3 sequence reads: CASSLLEWDEQFF. The DNA of the CDR3 is TGTGCCAGCAGCTTATTGGAGTGGGATGAGCAGTTCTTC. Full variable domain (missing parts from reference TRBV7-9 and TRBJ2-1): DTGVSQNPRHKITKRGQNVTFRCDPISEHNRLYWYRQTLGQGPEFLTYFQNEAQLEKSRLLSDRFSAERPKGSFSTLEIQRTEQGDSAMYLCASSLLEWDEQFFGPGTRLTVL.

The V call is TRBV7-2, the J call TRBJ2-3; 14 bases map to TRBD2. V lost 6 bases, J lost 5 bases, and 4 bases stayed unmatched. Germline CDR1 is SGHTA and CDR2 is FQGNSA. This CDR3 region has 15 residues. CDR3 nucleotides: TGTGCCAGCAGGCGACTAGCGGGGGGGCGAGATACGCAGTATTTT. Translated, it gives CASRRLAGGRDTQYF.

V is TRBV2 and J is TRBJ1-2, with TRBD1 as a possible D gene (5 bases). CDR1 and CDR2 (germline): SNHLY, FYNNEI. CDR3 length: 15 amino acids. Deletions cut 2 bases from V and 8 bases from J, with 18 bases between. CDR3 in amino acids: CASSETLTGAGGYTF. Here the CDR3 DNA reads TGTGCCAGCAGTGAAACCTTAACAGGAGCAGGCGGCTACACCTTC.

CDR3 protein: CASSQTTGGPYEQYF. The CDR3 DNA follows: TGTGCCAGCAGCCAAACAACCGGGGGCCCCTACGAGCAGTACTTC. The chain combines TRBV7-2 with TRBJ2-7; D is tentatively TRBD1 or TRBD2 (6 bases each). The V gene lost 5 bases and the J gene lost 2 bases, with 16 bases spanning the gap. The germline CDR1 and CDR2 sequences are SGHTA and FQGNSA. This CDR3 region has 15 residues.

The gene calls are TRBV15 and TRBJ1-1; D not resolved. The CDR3 spans 15 residues. Looked up from germline, CDR1 is LNHNV and CDR2 is YYDKDF (reference sequence). Between the trimmed V and J ends, which lost 0 bases and 0 bases, there was a span of 8 bases. Written as DNA, the CDR3 is TGTGCCACCAGCAGAGAGAAGGGAATGAACACTGAAGCTTTCTTT. Its protein product is CATSREKGMNTEAFF.

The chain combines TRBV19 with TRBJ1-4, with no clear D. This CDR3 region has 11 residues. Germline loops: CDR1 LNHDA, CDR2 SQIVND (reference sequence). With 9 bases removed from V and 7 bases from J, the gap between germline ends came to 9 bases. The CDR3, as DNA: TGTGCCAGCCTACGGGGTGAAAAACTGTTTTTT. This codes for CASLRGEKLFF.